A selection of T cell receptor beta chains follows, all from one sample in a study of regulatory T cells in long-lasting Graves disease. MiXCR, applied by TCRdb to the multiplex PCR reads, yields one record per CDR3 protein. The table has around 300,000 distinct CDR3 sequences, around a fifth seen once; the top ten hold around 50%. The specimen comprised peripheral blood mononuclear cells (PBMCs), sampled when the disease was refractory, from a patient treated with antithyroid drugs. These receptors all stem from a female donor with Graves disease. CDR3s include the opening cysteine and the closing phenylalanine or tryptophan. The order of the fields is J gene, V gene, clone size, D gene, CDR3 protein, CDR3 DNA. The D gene is left open where the match is weak. The size entry is marked missing in some rows and otherwise reads once, few, many or a size class.

TRBJ2-1	TRBV27	few	-	CASKVYDEQFF	TGTGCCAGCAAGGTCTACGATGAGCAGTTCTTC
TRBJ1-5	TRBV18	-	-	CASSPSRGNQPQHF	TGTGCCAGCTCACCGAGCCGAGGCAATCAGCCCCAGCATTTT
TRBJ2-7	TRBV5-6	many	-	CASSLTAGSGEQYF	TGTGCCAGCAGCTTGACCGCCGGGTCGGGTGAGCAGTACTTC
TRBJ1-1	TRBV7-6	few	-	CASSFRVSTEAFF	TGTGCCAGCAGCTTCAGGGTCTCAACTGAAGCTTTCTTT
TRBJ1-5	TRBV2	few	TRBD1	CASRHRGISFGNQPQHF	TGTGCCAGCAGGCACAGGGGGATCTCATTTGGCAATCAGCCCCAGCATTTT
TRBJ2-7	TRBV19	few	TRBD2	CASSVYSGILYEQYF	TGTGCCAGTAGTGTTTATAGCGGGATCCTCTACGAGCAGTACTTC
TRBJ2-7	TRBV7-8	many	TRBD2	CASSFGEGGQQYF	TGTGCCAGCAGCTTTGGGGAGGGCGGTCAGCAGTACTTC
TRBJ2-7	TRBV11-2	few	-	CASSLGGSGTPKIMGEQYF	TGTGCCAGCAGCTTAGGAGGCTCTGGGACTCCGAAAATCATGGGGGAGCAGTACTTC
TRBJ2-1	TRBV7-2	-	TRBD2	CASSYRTSDEQFF	TGTGCCAGCAGCTACCGGACTAGCGATGAGCAGTTCTTC
TRBJ2-4	TRBV6-1	many	-	CASISGGIQYF	TGTGCCAGCATAAGTGGAGGGATTCAGTACTTC
TRBJ2-7	TRBV3-1	-	-	CASSQEGGEQYF	TGTGCCAGCAGCCAAGAAGGTGGCGAGCAGTACTTC
TRBJ2-2	TRBV5-6	few	TRBD2	CASSLGTSGGLVELFF	TGTGCCAGCAGCTTGGGGACTAGCGGGGGCCTAGTGGAGCTGTTTTTT
TRBJ1-1	TRBV4-3	-	-	CASSQDPDSLGLAFF	TGCGCCAGCAGCCAAGACCCAGACAGTTTGGGTCTGGCTTTCTTT
TRBJ2-7	TRBV12-3/TRBV12-4	many	TRBD1	CASSPGQGAYEQYF	TGTGCCAGCAGTCCGGGACAGGGGGCCTACGAGCAGTACTTC